Shown below are 5 T cell receptor beta chains from a single sample sequenced in a study of T cells expressing NK-cell markers. TCRdb reprocessed the 5' RACE reads, with one entry per CDR3 protein and no DNA. Its clone listing holds a few hundred thousand distinct CDR3 sequences. Sequences were obtained from blood T cells: a sorted CD56 or NKG2C T cell subset, CD4+ or CD8+ T cells, or bulk PBMC T cells (not recorded which). The receptor source for this set is a man aged 18 to 69 in good health.

The V call is TRBV20-1, the J call TRBJ1-2. The CDR3 extends over 12 amino acids. Germline V lookup: CDR1 DFQATT, CDR2 SNEGSKA (reference sequence). The CDR3 reads CSVGVESRGYTF.

V and J are TRBV12-5 and TRBJ2-5. Germline V lookup: CDR1 LGHNT, CDR2 FRNRAP. This CDR3 contains 13 residues. The CDR3 is CASGNRHQETQYF.

The chain recombines TRBV7-2 with TRBJ1-2; the TRBD1 assignment by TCRdb is unverifiable without DNA. The CDR3 extends over 14 amino acids. Germline CDR1 is SGHTA and CDR2 is FQGNSA. The CDR3 spells CASSLDTGAYGYTF.

The J gene is TRBJ2-7, the V gene TRBV5-1; without DNA, the TCRdb call of TRBD1 cannot be checked. This CDR3 region has 15 residues. Looked up from germline, CDR1 is SGHRS and CDR2 is YFSETQ. The CDR3 reads CASSLGDPSINEQYF.

This chain links TRBV4-2 with TRBJ2-3; the D gene TCRdb calls, TRBD1, cannot be checked with no DNA. Germline CDR1 LGHNA, CDR2 YNFKEQ. The CDR3 has 16 residues. The CDR3 loop is CASSQGGTGATDTQYF.